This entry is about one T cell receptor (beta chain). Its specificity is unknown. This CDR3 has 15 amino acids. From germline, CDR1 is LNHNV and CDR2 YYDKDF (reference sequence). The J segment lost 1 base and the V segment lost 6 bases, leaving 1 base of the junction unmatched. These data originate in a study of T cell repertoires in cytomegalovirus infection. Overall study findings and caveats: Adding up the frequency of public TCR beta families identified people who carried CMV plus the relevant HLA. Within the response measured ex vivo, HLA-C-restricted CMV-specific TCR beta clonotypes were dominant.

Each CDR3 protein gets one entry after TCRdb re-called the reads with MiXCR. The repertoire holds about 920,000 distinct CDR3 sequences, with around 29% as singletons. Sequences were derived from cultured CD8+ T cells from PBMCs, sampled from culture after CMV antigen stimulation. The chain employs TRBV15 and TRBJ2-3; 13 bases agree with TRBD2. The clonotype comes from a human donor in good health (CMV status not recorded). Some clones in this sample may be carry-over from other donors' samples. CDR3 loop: CATRGTSGGTDTQYF. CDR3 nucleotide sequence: TGTGCCACCAGGGGGACTAGCGGGGGCACAGATACGCAGTATTTT.